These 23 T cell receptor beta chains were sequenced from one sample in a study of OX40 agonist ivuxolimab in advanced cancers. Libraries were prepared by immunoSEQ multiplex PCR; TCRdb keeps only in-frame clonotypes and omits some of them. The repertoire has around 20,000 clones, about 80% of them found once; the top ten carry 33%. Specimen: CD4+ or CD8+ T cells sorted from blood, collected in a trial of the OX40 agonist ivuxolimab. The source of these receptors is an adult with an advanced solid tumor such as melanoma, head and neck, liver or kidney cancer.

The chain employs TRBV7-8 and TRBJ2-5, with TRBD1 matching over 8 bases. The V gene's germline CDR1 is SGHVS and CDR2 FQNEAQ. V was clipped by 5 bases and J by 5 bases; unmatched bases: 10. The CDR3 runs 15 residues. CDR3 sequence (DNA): TGTGCCAGCAGCCGCCCCCCAGGGGGCTGGGAGACCCAGTACTTC. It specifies CASSRPPGGWETQYF.

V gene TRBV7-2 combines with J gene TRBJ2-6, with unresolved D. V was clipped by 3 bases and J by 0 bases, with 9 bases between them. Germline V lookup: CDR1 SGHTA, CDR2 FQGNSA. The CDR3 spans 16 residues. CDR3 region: CASSFNSYSGANVLTF. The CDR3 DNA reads TGTGCCAGCAGCTTTAACAGTTACTCTGGGGCCAACGTCCTGACTTTC.

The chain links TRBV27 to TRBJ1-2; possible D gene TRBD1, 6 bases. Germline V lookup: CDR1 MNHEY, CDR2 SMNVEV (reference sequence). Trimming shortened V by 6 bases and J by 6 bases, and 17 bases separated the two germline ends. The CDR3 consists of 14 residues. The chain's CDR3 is CASSLTGILNGYTF. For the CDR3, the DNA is TGTGCCAGCAGCTTAACAGGGATTTTGAATGGCTACACCTTC.

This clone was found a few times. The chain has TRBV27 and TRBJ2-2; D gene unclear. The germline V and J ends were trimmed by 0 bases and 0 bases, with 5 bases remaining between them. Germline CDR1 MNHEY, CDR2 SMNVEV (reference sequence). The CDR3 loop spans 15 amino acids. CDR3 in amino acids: CASSLSAANTGELFF. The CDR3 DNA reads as TGTGCCAGCAGTTTATCGGCAGCGAACACCGGGGAGCTGTTTTTT.

CDR3 nucleotide sequence: TGTGCCAGCAGTCCCCGACAGCCCCAGGGTGGGGAGACCCAGTACTTC. The encoded protein is CASSPRQPQGGETQYF. This chain joins TRBV25-1 and TRBJ2-5; tentatively, D is TRBD1 (5 bases). The CDR3 is made up of 16 amino acids. Germline-derived CDR1 and CDR2 are MGHDK and SYGVNS. V was pared by 5 bases and J by 5 bases, with 21 bases between.

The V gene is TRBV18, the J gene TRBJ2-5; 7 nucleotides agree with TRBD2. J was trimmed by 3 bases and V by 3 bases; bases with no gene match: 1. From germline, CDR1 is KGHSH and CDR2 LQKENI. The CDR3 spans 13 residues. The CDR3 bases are TGTGCCAGCTCACCTCGGGGGGAAGAGACCCAGTACTTC. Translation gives CASSPRGEETQYF. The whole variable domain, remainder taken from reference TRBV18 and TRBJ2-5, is NAGVMQNPRHLVRRRGQEARLRCSPMKGHSHVYWYRQLPEEGLKFMVYLQKENIIDESGMPKERFSAEFPKEGPSILRIQQVVRGDSAAYFCASSPRGEETQYFGPGTRLLVL.

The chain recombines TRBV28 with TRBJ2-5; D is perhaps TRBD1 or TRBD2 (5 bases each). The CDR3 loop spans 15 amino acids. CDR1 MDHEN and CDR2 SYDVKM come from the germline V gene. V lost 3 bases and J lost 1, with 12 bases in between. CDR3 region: CASSFGDPFQETQYF. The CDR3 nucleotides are TGTGCCAGCAGTTTCGGGGACCCCTTCCAAGAGACCCAGTACTTC.

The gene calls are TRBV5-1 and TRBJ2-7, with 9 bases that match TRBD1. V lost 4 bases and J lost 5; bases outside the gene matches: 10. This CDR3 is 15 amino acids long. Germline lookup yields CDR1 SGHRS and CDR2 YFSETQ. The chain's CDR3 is CASSQDDTGGDEQYF. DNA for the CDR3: TGCGCCAGCAGCCAAGATGACACAGGGGGCGACGAGCAGTACTTC.

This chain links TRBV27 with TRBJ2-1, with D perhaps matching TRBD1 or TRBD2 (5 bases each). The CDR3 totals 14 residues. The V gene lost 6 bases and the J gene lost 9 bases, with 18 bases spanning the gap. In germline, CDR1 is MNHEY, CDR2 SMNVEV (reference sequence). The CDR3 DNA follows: TGTGCCAGCAGCCACTCGGGGCGTCAGGGTGAGCAGTTCTTC. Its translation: CASSHSGRQGEQFF.

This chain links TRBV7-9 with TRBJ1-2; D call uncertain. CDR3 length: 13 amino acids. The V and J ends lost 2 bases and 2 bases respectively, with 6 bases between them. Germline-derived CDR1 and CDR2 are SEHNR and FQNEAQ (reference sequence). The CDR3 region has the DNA TGTGCCAGCAGCTTACGAGGGAACTATGGCTACACCTTC. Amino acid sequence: CASSLRGNYGYTF.

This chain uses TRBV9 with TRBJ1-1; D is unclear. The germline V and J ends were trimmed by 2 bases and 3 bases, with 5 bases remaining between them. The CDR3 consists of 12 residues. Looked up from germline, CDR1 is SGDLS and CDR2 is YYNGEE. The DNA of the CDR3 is TGTGCCAGCAGCGTCCAGGACACTGAAGCTTTCTTT. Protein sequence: CASSVQDTEAFF.

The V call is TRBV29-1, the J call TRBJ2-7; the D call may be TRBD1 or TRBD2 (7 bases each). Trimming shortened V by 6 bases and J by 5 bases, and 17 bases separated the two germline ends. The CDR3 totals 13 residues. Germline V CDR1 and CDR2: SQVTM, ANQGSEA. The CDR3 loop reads CSVRTGLADEQYF. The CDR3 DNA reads TGCAGCGTCCGGACAGGTCTAGCGGACGAGCAGTACTTC.

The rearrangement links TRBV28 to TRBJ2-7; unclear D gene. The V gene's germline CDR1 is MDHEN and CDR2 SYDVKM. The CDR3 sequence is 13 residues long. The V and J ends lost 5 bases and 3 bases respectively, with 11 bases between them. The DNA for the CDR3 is TGTGCCAGCAGTCCCCGGGTGGTCTACGAGCAGTACTTC. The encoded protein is CASSPRVVYEQYF.

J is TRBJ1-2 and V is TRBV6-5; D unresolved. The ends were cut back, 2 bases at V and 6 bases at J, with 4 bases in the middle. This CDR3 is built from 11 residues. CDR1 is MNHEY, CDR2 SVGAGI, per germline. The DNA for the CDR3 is TGTGCCAGCAGTTACGGGGATGGCTACACCTTC. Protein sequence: CASSYGDGYTF.

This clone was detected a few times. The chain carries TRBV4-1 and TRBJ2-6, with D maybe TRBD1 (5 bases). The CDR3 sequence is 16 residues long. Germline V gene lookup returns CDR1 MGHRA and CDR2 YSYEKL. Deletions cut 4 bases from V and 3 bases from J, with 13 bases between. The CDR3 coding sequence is TGCGCCAGCAGCCCCTTGGGGCTTGGTGGGGCCAACGTCCTGACTTTC. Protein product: CASSPLGLGGANVLTF.

The CDR3: CASSFTPTSANTGELFF. CDR3 in DNA: TGTGCCAGCAGCTTTACCCCCACCTCCGCGAACACCGGGGAGCTGTTTTTT. This sequence joins TRBV11-3 and TRBJ2-2; D uncertain. The CDR3 is 17 amino acids. With 3 bases removed from V and 0 bases from J, the gap between germline ends came to 14 bases. Germline CDR1 SGHNT, CDR2 YENEEA.

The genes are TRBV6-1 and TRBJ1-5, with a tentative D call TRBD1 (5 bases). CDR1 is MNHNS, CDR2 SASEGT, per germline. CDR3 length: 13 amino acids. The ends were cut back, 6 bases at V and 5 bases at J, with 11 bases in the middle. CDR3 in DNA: TGTGCCAGCAGCAGGGATTCCGATCAGCCCCAGCATTTT. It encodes CASSRDSDQPQHF.

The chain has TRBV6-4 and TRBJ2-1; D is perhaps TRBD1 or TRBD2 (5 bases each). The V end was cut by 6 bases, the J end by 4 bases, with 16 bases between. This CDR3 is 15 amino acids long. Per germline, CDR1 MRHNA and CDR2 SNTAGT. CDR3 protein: CASSVSGSEYNEQFF. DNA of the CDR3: TGTGCCAGCAGCGTATCAGGGAGTGAGTACAATGAGCAGTTCTTC.

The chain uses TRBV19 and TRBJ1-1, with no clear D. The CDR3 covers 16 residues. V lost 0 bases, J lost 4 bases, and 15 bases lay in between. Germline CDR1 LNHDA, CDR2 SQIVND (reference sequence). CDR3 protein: CASSIDLHGVPTEAFF. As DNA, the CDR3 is TGTGCCAGTAGTATAGATCTACATGGGGTACCCACTGAAGCTTTCTTT.

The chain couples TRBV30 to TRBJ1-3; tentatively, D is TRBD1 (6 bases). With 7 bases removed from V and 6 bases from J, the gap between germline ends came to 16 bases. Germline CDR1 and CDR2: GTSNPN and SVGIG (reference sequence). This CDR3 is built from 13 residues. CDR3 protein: CAFTDRRTNTIYF. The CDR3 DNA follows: TGTGCCTTTACAGACAGGCGGACAAACACCATATATTTT.

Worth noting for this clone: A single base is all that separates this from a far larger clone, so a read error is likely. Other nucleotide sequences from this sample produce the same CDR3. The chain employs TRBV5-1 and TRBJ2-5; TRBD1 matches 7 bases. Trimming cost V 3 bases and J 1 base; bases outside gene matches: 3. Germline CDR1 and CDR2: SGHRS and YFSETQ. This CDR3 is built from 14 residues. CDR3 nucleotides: TGCGCCAGCAGCTGGGACAGCCTCCAAGAGACCCAGTACTTC. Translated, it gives CASSWDSLQETQYF.

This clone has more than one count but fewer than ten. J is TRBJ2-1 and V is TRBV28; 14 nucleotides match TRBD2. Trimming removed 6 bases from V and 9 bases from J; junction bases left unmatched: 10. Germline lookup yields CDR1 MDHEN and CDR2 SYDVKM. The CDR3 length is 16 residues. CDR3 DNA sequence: TGTGCCAGCAGCAACAGACTAGCGGGAGGGTCGGGTGAGCAGTTCTTC. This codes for CASSNRLAGGSGEQFF.

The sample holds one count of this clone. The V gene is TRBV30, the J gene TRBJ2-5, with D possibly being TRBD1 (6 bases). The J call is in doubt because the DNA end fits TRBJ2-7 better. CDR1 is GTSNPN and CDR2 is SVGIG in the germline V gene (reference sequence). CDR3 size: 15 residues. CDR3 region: CAWAGGSGDLYEQYF. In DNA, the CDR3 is TGTGCCTGGGCCGGCGGGTCAGGGGATCTTTACGAGCAGTACTTC.